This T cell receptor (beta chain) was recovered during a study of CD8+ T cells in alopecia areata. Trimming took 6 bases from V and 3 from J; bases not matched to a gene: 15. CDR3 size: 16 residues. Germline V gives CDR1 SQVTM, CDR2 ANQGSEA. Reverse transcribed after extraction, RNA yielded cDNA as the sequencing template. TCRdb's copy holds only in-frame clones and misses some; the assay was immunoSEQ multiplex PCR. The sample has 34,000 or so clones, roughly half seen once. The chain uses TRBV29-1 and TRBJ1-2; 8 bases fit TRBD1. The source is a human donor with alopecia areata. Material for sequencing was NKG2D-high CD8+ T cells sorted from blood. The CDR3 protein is CSVDGQGRGSYYGYTF. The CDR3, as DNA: TGCAGCGTGGATGGACAGGGAAGGGGCTCCTACTATGGCTACACCTTC.